This record looks at one T cell receptor (beta chain) sequence and its context. What it binds is not known. This sample is drawn from a study of cytomegalovirus exposure and HLA in healthy donors. General study results and limits: Many donors carried some public TCRs, although rarity characterized most TCR sequences. Per a later analysis, 15,000 to 20,000 TCR beta sequences showed association with HLA alleles at 0.05 false discovery rate.

CDR3 length: 14 amino acids. Trimming took off 3 bases at V and 0 bases at J, with 8 bases between the two ends. In germline, CDR1 is SGHRS, CDR2 YFSETQ. Vbeta (60) and Jbeta (13) primers were used in the PCR. Repertoires were generated with immunoSEQ multiplex PCR, while TCRdb's copy carries only in-frame clones and drops some. This table has about 180,000 clones, roughly 84% appearing once. The rearrangement links TRBV5-1 to TRBJ2-3, with D unclear. This receptor was taken from a boy aged 2 to 10 in good health and CMV-seronegative. The specimen was PBMCs. For the CDR3, the DNA is TGCGCCAGCAGCTCCTCAACTAGCACAGATACGCAGTATTTT. As protein: CASSSSTSTDTQYF. Looking up the rest from reference TRBV5-1 and TRBJ2-3 gives the full variable domain: KAGVTQTPRYLIKTRGQQVTLSCSPISGHRSVSWYQQTPGQGLQFLFEYFSETQRNKGNFPGRFSGRQFSNSRSEMNVSTLELGDSALYLCASSSSTSTDTQYFGPGTRLTVL.